The present entry profiles one TCR beta chain with its context. The antigen is not known. A single base separates this from a much larger clone, so it may be a read error. Because it lacks the conserved phenylalanine or tryptophan at the end, this CDR3 is likely a read error. V lost 1 base to trimming and J lost 4 bases, with 14 bases between them. Germline values: CDR1 MNHNS, CDR2 SASEGT. The CDR3 covers 17 residues. The data stem from a study of tumor and adjacent non-tumor tissue in lung cancer. As for the study in general: Stage I to III disease affected roughly ten men and about five women aged roughly 31 to 76.

Notes on the study in general: Tumor tissue had significantly higher TCR diversity than normal lung.

This sample's RNA came from whole unsorted tissue. The library came from three nested PCR rounds adapted from ARM-PCR protocols. TCRdb called the multiplex PCR reads again in MiXCR, with one record for every CDR3 protein. The repertoire consists of about 70,000 distinct CDR3 sequences, with less than 80% occurring once and the leading ten covering roughly 30%. The receptor was derived from a man in his 60s with non-small cell lung cancer. This chain links TRBV6-1 with TRBJ1-6; D may be TRBD1 (5 bases). The sequenced material came from lung tumor tissue. The CDR3 DNA follows: TGTGCCAGCAGTGAAGAGGGGCGGAGTCGATATAATTCACCCCTCCACCTT. It translates to CASSEEGRSRYNSPLHL.